One T cell receptor beta chain is described in this entry. What it binds is not known. TCRdb keeps only in-frame clones here, not all; method: immunoSEQ multiplex PCR. The repertoire holds some 83,000 clones, with 90% to 95% as singletons. CDR1 and CDR2 from the germline V gene are MNHNY and SVGAGI (reference sequence). J lost 7 bases, V lost 6 bases, and 3 bases had no gene match. The CDR3 length is 14 residues. This entry is derived from a study of graft-versus-host responses after intestinal transplantation. As for the study in general: Recipients were given multivisceral, liver-intestinal, or isolated intestinal transplants. Recipients across the board were started on anti-thymocyte globulin induction, then kept on tacrolimus and steroids for roughly 3 years. Study results and caveats: GvH clones appeared in recipient marrow, some first in ileum or blood. High graft-versus-host to host-versus-graft T cell clonal ratios marked allografts of patients with graft-donor macrochimerism.

Sequenced material: unstimulated CD4+ T cells sorted from spleen or lymph node cells, taken before intestinal transplant. The receptor was derived from a human donor who received an intestinal transplant. The rearrangement joins TRBV6-6 to TRBJ1-6; 10 bases are shared with TRBD1. CDR3: CASSLTGGNSPLHF. The DNA of the CDR3 is TGTGCCAGCAGCCTGACAGGGGGCAATTCACCCCTCCACTTT.